This note documents a single T cell receptor (beta chain) sequence. This record comes from a study of blood T cell repertoires in COVID-19. Study-wide background: Both acute and convalescent COVID-19 samples were obtained from the United States, Italy and Spain. Sources were T cells, B-cell-depleted T cells, or PBMCs; the material itself was cDNA or gDNA.

There are 13 residues in the CDR3. Germline V gives CDR1 PRHDT, CDR2 FYEKMQ (reference sequence). V was pared by 0 bases and J by 5 bases, with 0 bases of the junction left unmatched. In the original workflow: Nucleated cell number was recorded as an estimate derived from reference gene primer amplification. Assay used: immunoSEQ multiplex PCR; TCRdb lists only in-frame clones, some missing. V, J and clone size derive from that table, while D and trimming were established from the DNA sequence. The sample comprises approximately 190,000 clones, over 75% of which are singletons, and 5% to 8% rests with the top ten.

The sequencing input was peripheral blood. The chain recombines TRBV13 with TRBJ2-5, with 7 bases matching TRBD2. The sequence came from a woman aged 40 to 50 who had recovered from COVID-19. CDR3 sequence: CASSLGAGETQYF. The CDR3 coding sequence is TGTGCCAGCAGCTTAGGAGCGGGGGAGACCCAGTACTTC.